Each of the 18 T cell receptor beta chains below was sequenced from the same sample in a study of Ad26.COV2.S vaccination and SARS-CoV-2 variants. Method: immunoSEQ multiplex PCR; TCRdb's copy keeps in-frame clones and lacks some. Found here are 380,000 or so clones, about 88% of them singletons; the top ten hold approximately 5.9%. Treatment meaning: over 15 received Ad26.COV2.S at low or high dose, single or two shots; five or six received placebo; per-sample allocation not given. Day 63 after the first vaccine or placebo injection was the time point for sampling. Sequences were derived from peripheral blood, sampled in a trial of Ad26.COV2.S vaccine versus placebo. These TCRs come from a person between 18 and 65 years old who received the Ad26.COV2.S COVID-19 vaccine or a placebo.

This chain links TRBV4-3 with TRBJ2-1, with 9 positions matching TRBD2. The CDR3 runs 16 residues. The junction had 1 base not matched to a gene; V was cut back by 0 bases and J by 1 base. Germline values: CDR1 LGHNA, CDR2 YSLEER. The CDR3 nucleotides read TGCGCCAGCAGCCAAGAAACTAGCGGGTCCTACAATGAGCAGTTCTTC. Translated: CASSQETSGSYNEQFF.

This sequence joins TRBV10-3 and TRBJ2-3; no clear D. The CDR3 loop spans 14 amino acids. Germline V gene lookup returns CDR1 ENHRY and CDR2 SYGVKD. The germline V and J ends were trimmed by 0 bases and 1 base, with 5 bases remaining between them. The CDR3 here is CAISESTGTDTQYF. Here the CDR3 DNA reads TGTGCCATCAGTGAGTCGACCGGCACAGATACGCAGTATTTT.

Worth noting for this clone: Other nucleotide sequences in the sample specify the same CDR3. V gene TRBV5-1 combines with J gene TRBJ2-2; weak D call: TRBD1 (5 bases). The V end lost 0 bases, the J end lost 6 bases, and 9 bases lay between the germline ends. The V gene's germline CDR1 is SGHRS and CDR2 YFSETQ. The CDR3 runs 14 residues. This chain's CDR3 is CASSLAQGAGELFF. CDR3 nucleotide sequence: TGCGCCAGCAGCTTGGCGCAGGGTGCCGGGGAGCTGTTTTTT.

This chain connects TRBV6-5 to TRBJ1-1, with a weak D call TRBD1 (5 bases). This CDR3 has 14 residues. Trimming removed 3 bases at V and 4 bases at J, with 12 bases between. Per germline, CDR1 MNHEY and CDR2 SVGAGI. The CDR3 loop reads CASSYGGPGTEAFF. In nucleotides, the CDR3 is TGTGCCAGCAGTTATGGGGGTCCGGGCACTGAAGCTTTCTTT.

The chain employs TRBV7-3 and TRBJ2-3; TRBD1 matches 12 bases. With 4 bases clipped from V and 5 bases from J, the junction kept 7 bases outside the gene matches. The germline gives CDR1 SGHTA, CDR2 FQGTGA. The CDR3 contains 16 residues. This CDR3 is CASSSRDRGRGDTQYF. CDR3 in DNA: TGTGCCAGCAGCTCCCGGGACAGGGGGCGTGGAGATACGCAGTATTTT.

Remarks on this clone: An end of the junction does not agree with germline; a read error may underlie this. The chain is built from TRBV27 and TRBJ2-3; 11 bases are a match to TRBD2. Germline loops: CDR1 MNHEY, CDR2 SMNVEV (reference sequence). The CDR3 is made up of 16 amino acids. The CDR3 region is CASGFTGLAGTDTQYF. Written as DNA, the CDR3 is TGTGCCAGCGGTTTCACGGGACTAGCGGGCACAGATACGCAGTATTTT.

This chain links TRBV7-9 with TRBJ1-5; possibly TRBD1 for D (5 bases). Trimming took off 5 bases at V and 3 bases at J, with 14 bases between the two ends. CDR3 length: 15 residues. Germline lookup yields CDR1 SEHNR and CDR2 FQNEAQ (reference sequence). CDR3 in amino acids: CASSESGYPNQPQHF. DNA of the CDR3: TGTGCCAGCAGCGAGTCAGGGTACCCCAATCAGCCCCAGCATTTT.

The chain is built from TRBV4-3 and TRBJ2-7, with TRBD1 matching 11 bases. The V gene's germline CDR1 is LGHNA and CDR2 YSLEER. The CDR3 has 17 amino acids. J gave up 0 bases and V 0 bases, and 4 bases lay outside the gene matches. Written as DNA, the CDR3 is TGCGCCAGCAGCCAAGAAACAGGGACAGGGGGCTCCTACGAGCAGTACTTC. It codes for CASSQETGTGGSYEQYF.

This chain connects TRBV9 to TRBJ1-2; 7 bases are shared with TRBD1. V was clipped by 5 bases and J by 2 bases; unmatched bases: 9. CDR3 length: 15 residues. Germline V gene lookup returns CDR1 SGDLS and CDR2 YYNGEE. The DNA for the CDR3 is TGTGCCAGCAGGGACAGCGGGGACAGAAACTATGGCTACACCTTC. Translating it yields CASRDSGDRNYGYTF.

The chain is built from TRBV27 and TRBJ2-3; D uncertain. The CDR3 runs to 14 residues. The germline gives CDR1 MNHEY, CDR2 SMNVEV (reference sequence). V was shortened by 7 bases and J by 2 bases, with 13 bases between the two germline ends. In DNA, the CDR3 is TGTGCCAGCACCTCAACTCGCATCACAGATACGCAGTATTTT. This encodes CASTSTRITDTQYF.

CDR3 residues: CASRKGVAGTKGGELFF. The CDR3 bases are TGTGCCAGCAGAAAAGGGGTTGCGGGAACGAAGGGAGGGGAGCTGTTTTTT. V gene TRBV7-2 combines with J gene TRBJ2-2; possibly TRBD2 for D (6 bases). Germline V gives CDR1 SGHTA, CDR2 FQGNSA. This CDR3 is built from 17 residues. Between the trimmed V and J ends, which lost 6 bases and 8 bases, there was a span of 25 bases. The full variable domain, in which reference TRBV7-2 and TRBJ2-2 provide the parts outside the CDR3, is GAGVSQSPSNKVTEKGKDVELRCDPISGHTALYWYRQSLGQGLEFLIYFQGNSAPDKSGLPSDRFSAERTGGSVSTLTIQRTQQEDSAVYLCASRKGVAGTKGGELFFGEGSRLTVL.

This clone appeared a single time. The V gene is TRBV7-9, the J gene TRBJ2-2; no reliable D call. This CDR3 comprises 13 residues. The V end lost 5 bases, the J end lost 6 bases, and 10 bases lay between the germline ends. The germline V gene encodes CDR1 SEHNR and CDR2 FQNEAQ (reference sequence). The CDR3 DNA sequence: TGTGCCAGCAGCGGGATAGAGGCCGGGGAGCTGTTTTTT. Translating gives CASSGIEAGELFF.

The V call is TRBV10-3, the J call TRBJ2-1; D perhaps matches TRBD2 (6 bases). CDR1 and CDR2 (germline): ENHRY, SYGVKD. The V end was cut by 10 bases, the J end by 0 bases, with 10 bases between. The CDR3 extends over 13 amino acids. DNA of the CDR3: TGTGCCACCGAGGAGGGCTCCTACAATGAGCAGTTCTTC. This gives the protein CATEEGSYNEQFF.

This chain joins TRBV27 and TRBJ1-2, with 7 bases identical to TRBD1. The CDR3 sequence is 14 residues long. Trimming took 4 bases from V and 4 from J; bases not matched to a gene: 6. Germline values: CDR1 MNHEY, CDR2 SMNVEV (reference sequence). CDR3: CASSSTGQLYGYTF. The DNA for the CDR3 is TGTGCCAGCAGTTCGACGGGACAGCTCTATGGCTACACCTTC.

This clone was found once. The chain joins TRBV7-2 to TRBJ2-3; D ambiguous. Deletions cut 5 bases from V and 0 bases from J, with 9 bases between. This CDR3 spans 14 amino acids. Germline V lookup: CDR1 SGHTA, CDR2 FQGNSA. CDR3 residues: CASSLAVSTDTQYF. DNA of the CDR3: TGTGCCAGCAGCCTTGCGGTTAGCACAGATACGCAGTATTTT.

Details on this clone: This sample includes further DNA sequences coding for the same CDR3. The rearrangement uses TRBV7-8 and TRBJ1-5; no reliable D call. The CDR3 contains 13 residues. CDR1 is SGHVS and CDR2 is FQNEAQ in the germline V gene. V was shortened by 1 base and J by 5 bases, with 6 bases between the two germline ends. DNA for the CDR3: TGTGCCAGCAGCTTAGGTGGGGATCAGCCCCAGCATTTT. Encoded protein: CASSLGGDQPQHF. Full variable domain (rest looked up from reference TRBV7-8 and TRBJ1-5): GAGVSQSPRYKVAKRGQDVALRCDPISGHVSLFWYQQALGQGPEFLTYFQNEAQLDKSGLPSDRFFAERPEGSVSTLKIQRTQQEDSAVYLCASSLGGDQPQHFGDGTRLSIL.

The rearrangement uses TRBV19 and TRBJ1-1; TRBD1 is a possible D gene (6 bases). The V and J ends lost 5 bases and 3 bases respectively, with 19 bases between them. The length of the CDR3 is 16 residues. CDR1 LNHDA and CDR2 SQIVND come from the germline V gene (reference sequence). The CDR3 DNA sequence: TGTGCCAGTAGTCCGCAGGATCTCAGGGGAGACACTGAAGCTTTCTTT. Protein sequence: CASSPQDLRGDTEAFF.

The chain links TRBV5-6 to TRBJ2-1; 11 positions match TRBD2. Losses at the gene ends were 3 bases for V and 4 bases for J; bases not matched to a gene: 3. The germline CDR1 and CDR2 sequences are SGHDT and YYEEEE. The CDR3 has 15 amino acids. In DNA form, the CDR3 reads TGTGCCAGCAGCTATGGGACTAGCGGTTACAATGAGCAGTTCTTC. This gives the protein CASSYGTSGYNEQFF.